This entry lists 25 T cell receptor beta chains sequenced from one sample in a study of T cells in Graves' hyperthyroidism and ophthalmopathy. The investigators amplified TCR beta CDR3 regions from RNA transcripts. RT-PCR in the first round (using the HTBI primer set) targeted the TCR CDR3. A single record per CDR3 protein comes from TCRdb applying MiXCR to the multiplex PCR reads. The sample yields hundreds of thousands of distinct CDR3 sequences, approximately 13% seen once. The sequenced sample was blood. The source of these receptors is a woman younger than 35 with Graves' hyperthyroidism.

The chain employs TRBV9 and TRBJ2-2; 8 nucleotides match TRBD1. Germline CDR1 and CDR2: SGDLS and YYNGEE. This CDR3 has 17 residues. Trimming at V came to 1 base and at J to 3 bases, leaving 8 bases not matched to a gene. DNA for the CDR3: TGTGCCAGCAGCGTAACCGGGACAGGACTTTACACCGGGGAGCTGTTTTTT. Translating gives CASSVTGTGLYTGELFF.

This chain links TRBV5-1 with TRBJ2-5, with D maybe TRBD1 (6 bases). CDR3 length equals 15 residues. V dropped 4 bases and J dropped 2 bases, with 15 bases sitting between them. In germline, CDR1 is SGHRS, CDR2 YFSETQ. The CDR3 loop reads CASSRLPGQQETQYF. The CDR3 DNA sequence: TGCGCCAGCAGCCGTTTACCGGGACAACAAGAGACCCAGTACTTC.

In regard to this clonotype: This may be a read error: a much more frequent sequence differs by one nucleotide. The CDR3 is CASGYYTEAFF. The CDR3, as DNA: TGTGCCAGCGGCTATTACACTGAAGCTTTCTTT. The genes are TRBV5-8 and TRBJ1-1; no reliable D call. The V end lost 7 bases, the J end lost 3 bases, and 7 bases lay between the germline ends. Germline V gene data show CDR1 as SGHTS and CDR2 as YDEGEE. The CDR3 runs 11 residues.

The table lists this clonotype with many counts. This chain connects TRBV2 to TRBJ2-7; D remains unclear. Trimming took off 2 bases at V and 0 bases at J, with 11 bases between the two ends. CDR3 size: 15 residues. Germline V gene lookup returns CDR1 SNHLY and CDR2 FYNNEI. The CDR3 sequence is CASSERASSSYEQYF. CDR3 nucleotide sequence: TGTGCCAGCAGTGAACGGGCTAGTAGCTCCTACGAGCAGTACTTC. The variable domain in full, with the rest retrieved from reference TRBV2 and TRBJ2-7, is EPEVTQTPSHQVTQMGQEVILRCVPISNHLYFYWYRQILGQKVEFLVSFYNNEISEKSEIFDDQFSVERPDGSNFTLKIRSTKLEDSAMYFCASSERASSSYEQYFGPGTRLTVT.

This clonotype was counted at least ten times. The J gene is TRBJ1-6, the V gene TRBV20-1, with TRBD1 as a possible D gene (6 bases). The V gene's germline CDR1 is DFQATT and CDR2 SNEGSKA (reference sequence). Trimming took off 4 bases at V and 0 bases at J, with 13 bases between the two ends. There are 16 residues in the CDR3. The CDR3 DNA sequence: TGCAGTGCTACGGCCGGACAGAGCTCCTATAATTCACCCCTCCACTTT. It yields the protein CSATAGQSSYNSPLHF.

This clonotype was seen ten or more times. The chain couples TRBV20-1 to TRBJ2-3; 12 positions match TRBD2. This CDR3 contains 18 residues. CDR1 and CDR2 from the germline V gene are DFQATT and SNEGSKA (reference sequence). The J segment lost 0 bases and the V segment lost 6 bases, leaving 13 bases of the junction unmatched. The CDR3 coding sequence is TGCAGTGCCCGACTAGCGGGGGCCAACCTCCGCAGCACAGATACGCAGTATTTT. Its translation: CSARLAGANLRSTDTQYF.

This clonotype appeared a few times. V usage is TRBV6-1 and J usage is TRBJ2-1; perhaps TRBD1 as D (5 bases). This CDR3 is 13 amino acids long. Germline V gene sequence: CDR1 MNHNS, CDR2 SASEGT. V lost 4 bases, J lost 8 bases, and 12 bases lay in between. CDR3 coding DNA: TGTGCCAGCAGTGTGACAGTTCCGGATGAGCAGTTCTTC. This sequence encodes CASSVTVPDEQFF.

At least ten counts were recorded for this clonotype. The chain employs TRBV12-3 or TRBV12-4 and TRBJ1-2; 12 bases are shared with TRBD1. The V segment lost 4 bases and the J segment 7 bases; nucleotides outside the gene matches: 16. The length of the CDR3 is 18 residues. CDR3 amino acids: CASSWARDRGRGQFGYTF. The CDR3 DNA follows: TGTGCCAGCAGTTGGGCCCGGGACAGGGGGCGTGGACAATTTGGCTACACCTTC.

Many counts were recorded for this clonotype. The chain uses TRBV13 and TRBJ2-1; D might be TRBD1 or TRBD2, each matching 5 bases. Germline CDR1 reads PRHDT; CDR2 reads FYEKMQ (reference sequence). V shed 1 base and J shed 5 bases, with 12 bases lying between them. This CDR3 contains 15 residues. CDR3 sequence (DNA): TGTGCCAGCAGCTTAGATCAGGGACCGGACAATGAGCAGTTCTTC. It translates to CASSLDQGPDNEQFF.

The chain combines TRBV29-1 with TRBJ1-2; D is uncertain. The V end was cut by 4 bases, the J end by 5 bases, with 8 bases between. Germline CDR1 reads SQVTM; CDR2 reads ANQGSEA. The CDR3 sequence is 11 residues long. DNA of the CDR3: TGCAGCGTTGTTAGCACTTATGGCTACACCTTC. It translates to CSVVSTYGYTF.

The V call is TRBV20-1, the J call TRBJ2-7, with no clear D. Looked up from germline, CDR1 is DFQATT and CDR2 is SNEGSKA (reference sequence). This CDR3 has 11 amino acids. V was cut by 3 bases and J by 4 bases, with 7 bases left in between. Here the CDR3 DNA reads TGCAGTGCTAGCTCCCAGTACGAGCAGTACTTC. It codes for CSASSQYEQYF.

A note on this clonotype: A much larger clone lies one base from this, so it may be a read error. V usage is TRBV7-2 and J usage is TRBJ1-2; D possibly corresponds to TRBD1 (5 bases). In germline, CDR1 is SGHTA, CDR2 FQGNSA. V was clipped by 11 bases and J by 4 bases, with 20 bases between them. This CDR3 has 14 residues. The CDR3 DNA follows: TGTACCGAACGGGACGGGGGTATTGCCTATGGCTACACCTTC. Its protein product is CTERDGGIAYGYTF.

This clonotype was picked up a small number of times. The J gene is TRBJ2-7, the V gene TRBV2; D may match TRBD1 or TRBD2 (6 bases each). In germline, CDR1 is SNHLY, CDR2 FYNNEI. Trimming stripped 3 bases from V and 2 bases from J, with 8 bases between. This CDR3 region has 13 residues. CDR3 amino acids: CASSDRGPYEQYF. In DNA form, the CDR3 reads TGTGCCAGCAGTGACCGGGGGCCCTACGAGCAGTACTTC.

This clonotype has at least ten counts. A much more abundant neighbour one base away suggests this may be a read error. This CDR3 reads CASSRNTGELFF. The CDR3 bases are TGTGCCAGCAGTCGGAACACCGGGGAGCTGTTTTTT. The chain uses TRBV7-3 and TRBJ2-2; D ambiguous. The V end was cut by 6 bases, the J end by 1 base, with 3 bases between. Germline CDR1 is SGHTA and CDR2 is FQGTGA. CDR3 length equals 12 residues.

There are many counts of this clonotype. This chain uses TRBV12-3 or TRBV12-4 with TRBJ1-1; no clear D gene. V lost 2 bases and J 6 bases, leaving 13 bases between the germline ends. CDR3 length: 14 residues. CDR3 in amino acids: CASSLNLDQPEAFF. The DNA for the CDR3 is TGTGCCAGCAGTTTAAATTTGGACCAGCCTGAAGCTTTCTTT.

V usage is TRBV10-2 and J usage is TRBJ2-1; 15 bases fit TRBD2. Germline-derived CDR1 and CDR2 are WSHSY and SAAADI. The V segment lost 6 bases and the J segment 7 bases; nucleotides outside the gene matches: 7. The CDR3 is made up of 16 amino acids. CDR3 protein: CASSSSGTSGRNEQFF. CDR3 nucleotides: TGCGCCAGCAGCTCTTCCGGGACTAGCGGGAGGAATGAGCAGTTCTTC.

This clonotype was counted many times. The CDR3 loop reads CASLTIGYGYTF. The CDR3 DNA follows: TGTGCCAGCTTGACCATCGGCTATGGCTACACCTTC. The rearrangement joins TRBV5-6 to TRBJ1-2; D unresolved. Per the germline V gene, CDR1 is SGHDT and CDR2 is YYEEEE. Trimming removed 7 bases from V and 4 bases from J, with 11 bases in between. The CDR3 is 12 residues long.

There are many counts of this clonotype. This sequence joins TRBV7-3 and TRBJ2-6; D gene ambiguous. Per the germline V gene, CDR1 is SGHTA and CDR2 is FQGTGA. This CDR3 is built from 15 residues. V dropped 4 bases and J dropped 0 bases, with 7 bases sitting between them. CDR3 DNA: TGTGCCAGCAGCTCCACATCCTCTGGGGCCAACGTCCTGACTTTC. It translates to CASSSTSSGANVLTF. Variable domain in full (rest from reference TRBV7-3 and TRBJ2-6): GAGVSQTPSNKVTEKGKYVELRCDPISGHTALYWYRQSLGQGPEFLIYFQGTGAADDSGLPNDRFFAVRPEGSVSTLKIQRTERGDSAVYLCASSSTSSGANVLTFGAGSRLTVL.

This clonotype was seen at least ten times. CDR3 in DNA: TGTGCCAGCAGTGCCCTCGGGACAGGCTATGGCTACACCTTC. It specifies CASSALGTGYGYTF. The V gene is TRBV6-1, the J gene TRBJ1-2, with TRBD1 identical over 8 bases. Germline V gene sequence: CDR1 MNHNS, CDR2 SASEGT. Trimming at V came to 4 bases and at J to 4 bases, leaving 5 bases not matched to a gene. This CDR3 has 14 residues.

This clonotype was recorded at least ten times. The chain carries TRBV28 and TRBJ1-3; D remains ambiguous. The CDR3 runs 17 residues. The V end lost 3 bases, the J end lost 0 bases, and 15 bases lay between the germline ends. Per the germline V gene, CDR1 is MDHEN and CDR2 is SYDVKM. The CDR3 reads CASSFRPGQSSGNTIYF. CDR3 nucleotide sequence: TGTGCCAGCAGTTTCCGTCCGGGCCAGAGCTCTGGAAACACCATATATTTT.

This clonotype was seen a few times. The chain combines TRBV14 with TRBJ2-7; 12 nucleotides align to TRBD2. With 5 bases clipped from V and 0 bases from J, the junction kept 11 bases outside the gene matches. Germline CDR1 and CDR2: SGHDN and FVKESK. CDR3 length: 18 residues. CDR3 loop: CASSTTGTSGLPSYEQYF. As DNA, the CDR3 is TGTGCCAGCAGCACCACCGGGACTAGCGGGCTGCCCTCCTACGAGCAGTACTTC.

This clonotype occurred many times. The chain uses TRBV7-2 and TRBJ1-2; a weak D match, TRBD1 (5 bases). Trimming left V 2 bases short and J 1 base short, with 17 bases between. CDR3 size: 17 residues. The germline gives CDR1 SGHTA, CDR2 FQGNSA. The CDR3 DNA sequence: TGTGCCAGCAGCTTAAGAAGACCCGGGGGGAGTAACTATGGCTACACCTTC. It specifies CASSLRRPGGSNYGYTF.

This clonotype has at least ten counts. This CDR3 reads CASSLDHIAGEDEQFF. The CDR3, as DNA: TGTGCCAGCAGCTTAGACCATATAGCGGGAGAAGATGAGCAGTTCTTC. The chain carries TRBV11-2 and TRBJ2-1; 9 nucleotides match TRBD2. The CDR3 totals 16 residues. Trimming took 0 bases from V and 8 from J; bases not matched to a gene: 8. CDR1 SGHAT and CDR2 FQNNGV come from the germline V gene.

The CDR3 loop reads CASSLTGPGPQHF. CDR3 sequence (DNA): TGTGCCAGCAGCCTCACTGGGCCAGGGCCCCAGCATTTT. The V gene is TRBV6-1, the J gene TRBJ1-5, with D hard to call. The V end lost 6 bases, the J end lost 9 bases, and 15 bases lay between the germline ends. The CDR3 runs 13 residues. Germline V CDR1 and CDR2: MNHNS, SASEGT.

This clonotype was picked up a small number of times. The junction departs from the called germline gene at one end, perhaps through a read error. The V and J genes are TRBV28 and TRBJ2-2; D is perhaps TRBD1 or TRBD2 (5 bases each). The CDR3 contains 13 residues. Per the germline V gene, CDR1 is MDHEN and CDR2 is SYDVKM. The CDR3 DNA sequence: TGTGCCAGCGCAACATCGAACACCGGGGACCTGTTTTTT. Translation gives CASATSNTGDLFF. The entire variable domain, with the rest obtained from reference TRBV28 and TRBJ2-2, is as follows: DVKVTQSSRYLVKRTGEKVFLECVQDMDHENMFWYRQDPGLGLRLIYFSYDVKMKEKGDIPEGYSVSREKKERFSLILESASTNQTSMYLCASATSNTGDLFFGEGSRLTVL.